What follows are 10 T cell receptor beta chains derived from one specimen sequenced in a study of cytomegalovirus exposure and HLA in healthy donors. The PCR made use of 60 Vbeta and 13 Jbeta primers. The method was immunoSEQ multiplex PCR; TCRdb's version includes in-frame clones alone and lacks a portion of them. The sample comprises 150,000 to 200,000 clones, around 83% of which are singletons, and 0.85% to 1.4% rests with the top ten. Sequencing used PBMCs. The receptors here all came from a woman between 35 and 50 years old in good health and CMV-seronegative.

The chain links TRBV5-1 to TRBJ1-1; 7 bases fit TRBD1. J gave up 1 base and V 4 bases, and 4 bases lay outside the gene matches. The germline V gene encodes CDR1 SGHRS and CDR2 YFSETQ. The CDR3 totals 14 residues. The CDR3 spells CASSRQGENTEAFF. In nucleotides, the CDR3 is TGCGCCAGCAGCCGGCAGGGGGAGAACACTGAAGCTTTCTTT.

DNA for the CDR3: TGTGCCAGCAGCCCGGACAGGGCAGGCGGCTACACCTTC. Translating it yields CASSPDRAGGYTF. J is TRBJ1-2 and V is TRBV11-2; 8 positions agree with TRBD1. Unmatched junction bases numbered 7, after V lost 5 bases and J lost 8 bases. The germline CDR1 and CDR2 sequences are SGHAT and FQNNGV. This CDR3 has 13 residues.

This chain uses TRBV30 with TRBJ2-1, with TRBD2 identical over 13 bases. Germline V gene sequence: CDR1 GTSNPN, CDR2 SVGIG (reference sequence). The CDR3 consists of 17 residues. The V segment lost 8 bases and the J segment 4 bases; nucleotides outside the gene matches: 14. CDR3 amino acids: CAQTSGRFPSRYNEQFF. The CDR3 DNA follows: TGTGCCCAGACTAGCGGGAGGTTCCCAAGTCGGTACAATGAGCAGTTCTTC.

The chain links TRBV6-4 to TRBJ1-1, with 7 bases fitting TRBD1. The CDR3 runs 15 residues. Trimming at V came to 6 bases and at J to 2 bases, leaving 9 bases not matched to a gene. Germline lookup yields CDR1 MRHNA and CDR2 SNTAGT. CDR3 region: CASRDPGQPNTEAFF. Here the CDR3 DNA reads TGTGCCAGCAGGGACCCGGGACAGCCTAACACTGAAGCTTTCTTT.

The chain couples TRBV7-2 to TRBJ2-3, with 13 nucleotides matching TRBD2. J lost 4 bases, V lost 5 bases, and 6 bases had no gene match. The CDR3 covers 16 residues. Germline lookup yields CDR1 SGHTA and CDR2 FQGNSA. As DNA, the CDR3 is TGTGCCAGCAGCACCGGACTAGCGGGGGCGGCAGATACGCAGTATTTT. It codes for CASSTGLAGAADTQYF.

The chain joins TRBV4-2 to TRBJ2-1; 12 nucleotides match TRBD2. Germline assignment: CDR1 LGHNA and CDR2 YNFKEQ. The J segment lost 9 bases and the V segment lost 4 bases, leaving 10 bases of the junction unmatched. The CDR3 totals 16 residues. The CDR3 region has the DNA TGTGCCAGCAGCCCAGGAAAGACTAGCGGGAGTGTTGAGCAGTTCTTC. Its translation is CASSPGKTSGSVEQFF.

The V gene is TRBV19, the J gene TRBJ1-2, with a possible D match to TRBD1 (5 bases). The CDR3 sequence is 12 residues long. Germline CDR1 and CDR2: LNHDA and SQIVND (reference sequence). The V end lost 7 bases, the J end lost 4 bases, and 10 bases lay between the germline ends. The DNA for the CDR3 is TGTGCCAGTATGGGTGGGGCCTATGGCTACACCTTC. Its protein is CASMGGAYGYTF.

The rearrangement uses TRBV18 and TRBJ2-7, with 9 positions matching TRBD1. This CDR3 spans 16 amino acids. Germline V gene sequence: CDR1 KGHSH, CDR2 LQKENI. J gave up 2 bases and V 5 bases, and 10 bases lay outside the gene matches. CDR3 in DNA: TGTGCCAGCTCAAGGGACAGGGTTTTGGGAGCCTACGAGCAGTACGTC. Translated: CASSRDRVLGAYEQYV.

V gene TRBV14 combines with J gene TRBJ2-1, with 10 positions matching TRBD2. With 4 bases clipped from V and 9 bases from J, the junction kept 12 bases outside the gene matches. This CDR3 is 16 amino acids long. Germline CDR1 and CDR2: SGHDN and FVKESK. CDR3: CASSLIPGLARSEQFF. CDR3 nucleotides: TGTGCCAGCAGCCTTATTCCGGGACTAGCGAGGAGTGAGCAGTTCTTC.

CDR3 amino acids: CASSPPTGGPSHEAFF. The CDR3 DNA reads TGTGCCAGCTCACCCCCGACAGGGGGCCCTTCGCATGAAGCTTTCTTT. V usage is TRBV18 and J usage is TRBJ1-1; TRBD1 matches 10 bases. V shed 3 bases and J 7 bases; nucleotides not matched to a gene: 11. CDR1 and CDR2 from the germline V gene are KGHSH and LQKENI. The CDR3 is made up of 16 amino acids.